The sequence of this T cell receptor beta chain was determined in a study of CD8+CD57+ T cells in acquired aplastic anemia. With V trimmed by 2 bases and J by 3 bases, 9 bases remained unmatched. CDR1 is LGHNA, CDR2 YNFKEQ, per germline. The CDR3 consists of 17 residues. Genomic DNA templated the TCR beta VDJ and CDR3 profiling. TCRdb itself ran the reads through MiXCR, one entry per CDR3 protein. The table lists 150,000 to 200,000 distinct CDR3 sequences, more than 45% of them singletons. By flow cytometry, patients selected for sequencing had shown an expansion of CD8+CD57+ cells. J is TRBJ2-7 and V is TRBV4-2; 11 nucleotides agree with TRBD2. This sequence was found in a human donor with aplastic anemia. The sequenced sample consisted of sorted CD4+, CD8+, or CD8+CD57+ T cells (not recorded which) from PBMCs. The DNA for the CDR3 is TGTGCCAGCAGCCAAACAGCATCCGGACTAGCGGGCTACGAGCAGTACTTC. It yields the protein CASSQTASGLAGYEQYF.